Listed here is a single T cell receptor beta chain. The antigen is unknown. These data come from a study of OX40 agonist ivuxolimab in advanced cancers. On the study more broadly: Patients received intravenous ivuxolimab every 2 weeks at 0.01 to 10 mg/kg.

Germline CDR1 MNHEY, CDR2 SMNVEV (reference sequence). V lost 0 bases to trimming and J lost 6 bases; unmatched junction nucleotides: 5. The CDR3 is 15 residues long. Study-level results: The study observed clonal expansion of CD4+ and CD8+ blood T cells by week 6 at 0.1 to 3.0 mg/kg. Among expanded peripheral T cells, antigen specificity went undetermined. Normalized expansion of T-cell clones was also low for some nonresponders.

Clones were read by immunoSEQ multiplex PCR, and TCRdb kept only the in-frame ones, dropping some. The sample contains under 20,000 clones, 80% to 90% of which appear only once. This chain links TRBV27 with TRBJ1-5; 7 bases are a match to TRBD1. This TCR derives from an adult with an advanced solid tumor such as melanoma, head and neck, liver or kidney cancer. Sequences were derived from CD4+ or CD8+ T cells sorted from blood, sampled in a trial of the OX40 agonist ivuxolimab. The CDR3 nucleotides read TGTGCCAGCAGTTTATCCACAGGGGCTTTTCAGCCCCAGCATTTT. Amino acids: CASSLSTGAFQPQHF.